This T cell receptor beta chain stems from a study of OX40 agonist ivuxolimab in advanced cancers. Comments on this clone: The antigen remains undetermined.

Clones were read by immunoSEQ multiplex PCR, and TCRdb kept only the in-frame ones, dropping some. The table lists some 31,000 clones, 60% to 85% of them singletons. Baseline, cycle 4 day 1, and cycle 7 day 1 were the blood sampling points. CDR1 WNHNN and CDR2 SYGVQD come from the germline V gene (reference sequence). The CDR3 is made up of 18 amino acids. Trimming at V came to 3 bases and at J to 0 bases, leaving 8 bases not matched to a gene. General study findings and limits: By week 6 at 0.1 to 3.0 mg/kg, blood CD4+ and CD8+ T cells had expanded clonally. Patients who responded partially at 0.1-3.0 mg/kg showed clonal expansion ranking among the lowest. Expanded clones tended on average to be more numerous among CD8+ T cells than CD4+.

The receptor's source is an adult with an advanced solid tumor such as melanoma, head and neck, liver or kidney cancer. The chain carries TRBV10-1 and TRBJ2-3; 11 bases are shared with TRBD2. The material sequenced was CD4+ or CD8+ T cells sorted from blood, taken in a trial of the OX40 agonist ivuxolimab. CDR3 sequence: CASSDIWGLADSTDTQYF. DNA for the CDR3: TGCGCCAGCAGTGATATTTGGGGACTAGCGGATAGCACAGATACGCAGTATTTT.